This T cell receptor beta chain was sequenced during a study of response to subunit inactivated influenza vaccine. This clonotype was detected ten times or more. The CDR3 totals 13 residues. V was cut by 1 base and J by 0 bases, with 3 bases left in between. Germline V gene data show CDR1 as LGHDT and CDR2 as YNNKEL (reference sequence). TCRdb itself ran the RT-PCR reads through MiXCR, one entry per CDR3 protein. The repertoire holds roughly 540,000 distinct CDR3 sequences, with roughly 25% as singletons. These sequences were also reported in another study, on T cells expressing NK-cell markers. That study adds: Researchers built TCR beta cDNA using 5'RACE template switching with UMIs. According to the study, TCR beta repertoires originated from sorted CD3+CD56+NKG2C+, CD3+CD56+NKG2C- and CD3+CD56-NKG2C+ T cells. Seven sequenced donors out of eight were HCMV-seropositive, one seronegative. A range of roughly 1.0-8% of CD8+ T cells consisted of dominant NKG2C+ clonotypes in 5 or 6 donors.

This TCR derives from a man between 50 and 59 years old who received an inactivated influenza vaccine. The sample in question was CD4+ T cells sorted from PBMCs, obtained approximately 13 days after vaccination. J is TRBJ1-1 and V is TRBV3-1; D is uncertain. DNA for the CDR3: TGTGCCAGCAGCCAAGGGGTGAACACTGAAGCTTTCTTT. Translated, it gives CASSQGVNTEAFF.